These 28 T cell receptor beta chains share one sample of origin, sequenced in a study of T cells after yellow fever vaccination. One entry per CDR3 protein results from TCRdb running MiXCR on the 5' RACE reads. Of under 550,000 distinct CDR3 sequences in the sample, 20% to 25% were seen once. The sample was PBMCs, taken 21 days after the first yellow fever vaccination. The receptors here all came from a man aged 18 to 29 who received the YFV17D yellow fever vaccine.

The CDR3 DNA follows: TGCAGCGTCAGACCCGGGACAGCGAACACCGGGGAGCTGTTTTTT. As protein: CSVRPGTANTGELFF. The V and J genes are TRBV29-1 and TRBJ2-2; 7 nucleotides line up with TRBD1. CDR1 is SQVTM and CDR2 is ANQGSEA in the germline V gene. CDR3 length: 15 amino acids. Germline trimming cut 6 bases from V and 0 bases from J; bases unmatched to any gene: 7.

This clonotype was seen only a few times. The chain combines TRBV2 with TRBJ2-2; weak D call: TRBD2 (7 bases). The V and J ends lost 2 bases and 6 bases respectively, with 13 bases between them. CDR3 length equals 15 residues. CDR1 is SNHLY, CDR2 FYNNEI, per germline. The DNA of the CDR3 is TGTGCCAGCAGTGAAAGGGGGGGCGGCGCCGGGGAGCTGTTTTTT. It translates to CASSERGGGAGELFF.

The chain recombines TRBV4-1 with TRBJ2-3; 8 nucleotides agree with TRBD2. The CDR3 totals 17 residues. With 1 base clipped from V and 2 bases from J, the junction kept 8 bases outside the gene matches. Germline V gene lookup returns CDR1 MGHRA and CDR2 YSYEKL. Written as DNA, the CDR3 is TGCGCCAGCAGCCAAGTCCCCCCGGGGGGGTACACAGATACGCAGTATTTT. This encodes CASSQVPPGGYTDTQYF.

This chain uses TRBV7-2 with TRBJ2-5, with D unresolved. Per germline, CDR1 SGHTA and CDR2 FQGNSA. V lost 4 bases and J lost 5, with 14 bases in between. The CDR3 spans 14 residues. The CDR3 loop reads CASSSRVASETQYF. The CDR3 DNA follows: TGTGCCAGCAGCTCTAGAGTCGCCAGTGAGACCCAGTACTTC.

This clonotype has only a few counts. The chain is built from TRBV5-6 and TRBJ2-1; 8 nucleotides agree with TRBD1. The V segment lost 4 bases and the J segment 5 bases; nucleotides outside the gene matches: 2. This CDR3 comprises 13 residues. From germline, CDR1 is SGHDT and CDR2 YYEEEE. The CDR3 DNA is TGTGCCAGCAGCCCAGGGGGCAACAATGAGCAGTTCTTC. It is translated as CASSPGGNNEQFF.

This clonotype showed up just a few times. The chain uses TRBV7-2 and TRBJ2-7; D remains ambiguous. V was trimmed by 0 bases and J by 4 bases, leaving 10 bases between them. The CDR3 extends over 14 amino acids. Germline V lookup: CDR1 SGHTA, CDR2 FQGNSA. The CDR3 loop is CASSLAQRPYEQYF. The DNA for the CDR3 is TGTGCCAGCAGCTTAGCCCAGCGCCCGTACGAGCAGTACTTC.

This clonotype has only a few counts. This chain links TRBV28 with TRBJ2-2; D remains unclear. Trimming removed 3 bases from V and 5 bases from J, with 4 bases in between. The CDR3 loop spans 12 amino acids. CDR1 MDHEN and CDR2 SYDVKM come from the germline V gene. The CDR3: CASSFMTGELFF. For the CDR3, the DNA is TGTGCCAGCAGTTTCATGACCGGGGAGCTGTTTTTT.

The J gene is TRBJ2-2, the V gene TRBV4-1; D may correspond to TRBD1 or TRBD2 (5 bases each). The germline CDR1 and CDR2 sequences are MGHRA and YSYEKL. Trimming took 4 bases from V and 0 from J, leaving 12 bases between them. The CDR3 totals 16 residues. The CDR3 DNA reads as TGCGCCAGCAGCCCGCTGGGGGTGACGAACACCGGGGAGCTGTTTTTT. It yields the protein CASSPLGVTNTGELFF.

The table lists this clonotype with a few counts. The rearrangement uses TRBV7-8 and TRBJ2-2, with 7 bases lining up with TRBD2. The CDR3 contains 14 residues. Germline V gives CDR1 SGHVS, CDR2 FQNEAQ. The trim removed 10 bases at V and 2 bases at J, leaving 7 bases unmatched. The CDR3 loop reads CATLTSPNTGELFF. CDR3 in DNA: TGTGCCACCTTGACTAGCCCTAACACCGGGGAGCTGTTTTTT.

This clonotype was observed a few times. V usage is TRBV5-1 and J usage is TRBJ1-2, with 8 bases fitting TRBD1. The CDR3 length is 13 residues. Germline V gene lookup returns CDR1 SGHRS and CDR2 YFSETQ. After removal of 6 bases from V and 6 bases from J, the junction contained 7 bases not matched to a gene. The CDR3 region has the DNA TGCGCCAGCACCGTGGACAGGGCAGATGGCTACACCTTC. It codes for CASTVDRADGYTF.

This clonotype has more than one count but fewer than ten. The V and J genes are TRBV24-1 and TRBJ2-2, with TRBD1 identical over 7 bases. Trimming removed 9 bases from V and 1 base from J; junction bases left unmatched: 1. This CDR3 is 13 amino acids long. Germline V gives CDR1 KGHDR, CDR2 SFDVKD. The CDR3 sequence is CATGDRNTGELFF. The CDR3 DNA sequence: TGTGCCACCGGGGACAGGAACACCGGGGAGCTGTTTTTT.

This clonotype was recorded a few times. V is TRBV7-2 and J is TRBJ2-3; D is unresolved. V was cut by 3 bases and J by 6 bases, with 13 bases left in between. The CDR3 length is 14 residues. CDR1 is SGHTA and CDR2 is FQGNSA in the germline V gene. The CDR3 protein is CASSFEAGRDTQYF. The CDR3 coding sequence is TGTGCCAGCAGCTTTGAGGCAGGTCGTGATACGCAGTATTTT.

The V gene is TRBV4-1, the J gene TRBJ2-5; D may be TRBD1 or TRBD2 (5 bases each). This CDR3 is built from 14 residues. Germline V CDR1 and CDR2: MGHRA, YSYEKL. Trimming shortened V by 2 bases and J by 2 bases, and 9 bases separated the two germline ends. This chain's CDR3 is CASSQLWGQETQYF. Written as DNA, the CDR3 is TGCGCCAGCAGCCAACTGTGGGGGCAAGAGACCCAGTACTTC.

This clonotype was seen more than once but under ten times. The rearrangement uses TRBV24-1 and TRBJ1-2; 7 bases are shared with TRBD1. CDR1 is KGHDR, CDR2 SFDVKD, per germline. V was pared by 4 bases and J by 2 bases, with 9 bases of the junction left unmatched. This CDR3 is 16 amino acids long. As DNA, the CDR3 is TGTGCCACCAGTGACTCCTCGGGACAGAAGAACTATGGCTACACCTTC. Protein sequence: CATSDSSGQKNYGYTF.

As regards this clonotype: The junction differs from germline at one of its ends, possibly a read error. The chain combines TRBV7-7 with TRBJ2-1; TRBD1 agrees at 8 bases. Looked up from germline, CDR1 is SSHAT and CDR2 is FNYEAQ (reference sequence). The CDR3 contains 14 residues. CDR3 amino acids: CASSSTDRDVEQFF. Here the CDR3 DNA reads TGTGCTAGCAGCTCGACGGACAGGGATGTTGAGCAGTTCTTC.

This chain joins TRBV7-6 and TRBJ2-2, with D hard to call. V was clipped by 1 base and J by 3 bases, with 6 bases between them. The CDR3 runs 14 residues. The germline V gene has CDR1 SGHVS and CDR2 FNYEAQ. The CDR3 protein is CASSLEAYTGELFF. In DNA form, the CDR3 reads TGTGCCAGCAGCTTAGAGGCTTACACCGGGGAGCTGTTTTTT.

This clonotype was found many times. The CDR3 protein is CASNDIARYTQYF. The CDR3 DNA reads TGTGCCAGCAATGATATAGCGCGATATACGCAGTATTTT. The chain couples TRBV6-2 or TRBV6-3 to TRBJ2-3, with TRBD2 as a possible D gene (5 bases). The germline V gene encodes CDR1 MNHEY and CDR2 SVGEGT. This CDR3 is 13 amino acids long. With 7 bases removed from V and 7 bases from J, the gap between germline ends came to 15 bases.

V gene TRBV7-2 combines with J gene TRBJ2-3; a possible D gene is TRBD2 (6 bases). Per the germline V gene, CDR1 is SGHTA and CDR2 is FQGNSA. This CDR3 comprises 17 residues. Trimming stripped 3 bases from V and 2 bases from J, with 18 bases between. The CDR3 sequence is CASSFPLLGEDTDTQYF. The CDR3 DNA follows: TGTGCCAGCAGCTTCCCCCTCTTGGGGGAGGACACAGATACGCAGTATTTT.

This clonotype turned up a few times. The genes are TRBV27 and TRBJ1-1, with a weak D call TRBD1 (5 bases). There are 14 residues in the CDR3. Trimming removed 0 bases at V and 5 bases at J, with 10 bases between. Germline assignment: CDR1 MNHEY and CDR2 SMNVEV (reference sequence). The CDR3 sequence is CASSLSGTRTEAFF. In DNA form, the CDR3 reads TGTGCCAGCAGTTTATCTGGGACGAGGACTGAAGCTTTCTTT.

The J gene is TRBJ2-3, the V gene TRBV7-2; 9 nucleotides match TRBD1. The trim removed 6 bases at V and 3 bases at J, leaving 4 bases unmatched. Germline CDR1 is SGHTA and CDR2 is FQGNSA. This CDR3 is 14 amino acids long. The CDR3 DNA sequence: TGTGCCAGCAGGAAGGACAGGGGAACAGATACGCAGTATTTT. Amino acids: CASRKDRGTDTQYF.

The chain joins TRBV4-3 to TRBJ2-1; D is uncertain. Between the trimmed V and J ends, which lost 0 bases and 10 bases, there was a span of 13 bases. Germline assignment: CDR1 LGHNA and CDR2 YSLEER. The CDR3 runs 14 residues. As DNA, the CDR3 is TGCGCCAGCAGCCAAGATGAGTCCGTGAAGGAGCAGTTCTTC. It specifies CASSQDESVKEQFF.

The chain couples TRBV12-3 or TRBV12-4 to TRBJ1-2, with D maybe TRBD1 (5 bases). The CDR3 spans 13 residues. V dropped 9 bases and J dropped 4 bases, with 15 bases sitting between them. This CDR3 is CASTSAGLYGYTF. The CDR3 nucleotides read TGTGCCAGTACGAGTGCGGGGCTCTATGGCTACACCTTC.

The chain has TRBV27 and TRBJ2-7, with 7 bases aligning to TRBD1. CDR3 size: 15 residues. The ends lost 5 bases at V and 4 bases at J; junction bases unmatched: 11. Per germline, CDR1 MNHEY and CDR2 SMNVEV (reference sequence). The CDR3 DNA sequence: TGTGCCAGCAGTCAGGACAGGCGCGAACGGTACGAGCAGTACTTC. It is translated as CASSQDRRERYEQYF.

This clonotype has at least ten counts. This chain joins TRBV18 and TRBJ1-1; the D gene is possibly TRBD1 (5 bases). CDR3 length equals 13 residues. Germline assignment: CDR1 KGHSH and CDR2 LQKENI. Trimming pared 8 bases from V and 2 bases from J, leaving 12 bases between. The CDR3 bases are TGTGCCAGCAGTTCGGGGGAAAACACTGAAGCTTTCTTT. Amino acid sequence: CASSSGENTEAFF.

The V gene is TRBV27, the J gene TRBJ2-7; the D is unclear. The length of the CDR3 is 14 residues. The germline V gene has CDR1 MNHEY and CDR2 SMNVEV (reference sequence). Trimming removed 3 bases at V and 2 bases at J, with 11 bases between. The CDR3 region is CASSFDARAYEQYF. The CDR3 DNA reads TGTGCCAGCAGTTTCGACGCCCGCGCCTACGAGCAGTACTTC.

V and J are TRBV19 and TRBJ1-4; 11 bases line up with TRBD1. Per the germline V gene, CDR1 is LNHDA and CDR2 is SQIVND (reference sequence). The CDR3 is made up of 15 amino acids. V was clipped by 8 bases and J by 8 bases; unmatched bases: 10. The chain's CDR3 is CASADRGHIKEKLFF. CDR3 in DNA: TGTGCCAGTGCGGACAGGGGGCATATAAAAGAAAAACTGTTTTTT.

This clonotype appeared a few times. CDR3: CASSQAGLAEAFF. The CDR3 nucleotides read TGCGCCAGCAGCCAAGCAGGGTTGGCTGAAGCTTTCTTT. V is TRBV4-1 and J is TRBJ1-1, with D perhaps matching TRBD1 (5 bases). The CDR3 length is 13 residues. Germline CDR1 and CDR2: MGHRA and YSYEKL. V lost 1 base to trimming and J lost 6 bases, with 9 bases between them.

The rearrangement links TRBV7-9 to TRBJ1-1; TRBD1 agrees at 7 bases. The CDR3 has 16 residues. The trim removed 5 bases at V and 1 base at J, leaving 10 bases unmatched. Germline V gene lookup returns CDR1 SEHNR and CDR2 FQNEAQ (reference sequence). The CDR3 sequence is CASSPNPTGRNTEAFF. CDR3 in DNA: TGTGCCAGCAGCCCGAACCCGACAGGGCGGAACACTGAAGCTTTCTTT.